A selection of T cell receptor beta chains follows, all from one sample in a study of radiotherapy plus CTLA-4 blockade in lung cancer. The repertoire was sequenced with immunoSEQ multiplex PCR; TCRdb's copy has only in-frame clones and lacks some. The sample has 71,000 or so clones, approximately 86% seen once. This specimen was peripheral blood, taken from a patient treated with radiotherapy plus ipilimumab. Receptor source: a human donor with non-small cell lung cancer who had stable disease on radiotherapy plus ipilimumab. Both conserved end residues are part of each CDR3. D genes are given only for firm matches. Size is stated for part of the rows, as once, few or many counts, or as a class when the clone is expanded.

CDR3 protein,CDR3 DNA,D gene,J gene,clone size,V gene,CDR3 length
CASSVASGGSYEQYF,TGTGCCAGCAGTGTGGCTAGCGGGGGCTCCTACGAGCAGTACTTC,TRBD2,TRBJ2-7,-,TRBV2,15
CASSSRDGNNEQFF,TGTGCCAGCAGCTCCCGGGACGGGAACAATGAGCAGTTCTTC,-,TRBJ2-1,-,TRBV7-3,14
CASSPGGGSYNEQFF,TGTGCCAGCAGCCCGGGGGGAGGTTCCTACAATGAGCAGTTCTTC,TRBD2,TRBJ2-1,-,TRBV5-6,15
CASSRTLGTEQYF,TGTGCCAGCTCTCGGACGCTAGGGACCGAGCAGTACTTC,-,TRBJ2-7,once,TRBV18,13
CASSSLRGTSPGEQYF,TGTGCCAGCAGCTCCCTTAGGGGGACAAGTCCAGGCGAGCAGTACTTC,-,TRBJ2-7,-,TRBV11-2,16
CASSVFGTGYGYTF,TGTGCCAGCAGCGTATTCGGGACAGGCTATGGCTACACCTTC,TRBD1,TRBJ1-2,-,TRBV9,14
CASSPRGEGAHNEQFF,TGTGCCAGCAGCCCCAGAGGGGAGGGGGCTCACAATGAGCAGTTCTTC,-,TRBJ2-1,-,TRBV9,16
CASSKEGAYLAKNIQYF,TGTGCCAGCAGCAAAGAAGGGGCCTACCTAGCCAAAAACATTCAGTACTTC,-,TRBJ2-4,once,TRBV21-1,17
CASSLRQGHSPLHF,TGTGCCAGCAGCTTACGACAGGGGCATTCACCCCTCCACTTT,TRBD1,TRBJ1-6,-,TRBV7-2,14
CASSLLNYEQYF,TGTGCCAGCAGTTTACTCAACTACGAGCAGTACTTC,-,TRBJ2-7,-,TRBV28,12
CASSRPGQGSEAFF,TGCGCCAGCAGCCGGCCGGGACAGGGGTCCGAAGCTTTCTTT,TRBD1,TRBJ1-1,-,TRBV5-1,14
CASSAGLPGTEAFF,TGCGCCAGCAGTGCTGGACTCCCCGGCACTGAAGCTTTCTTT,-,TRBJ1-1,once,TRBV10-1,14
CASRGGVGNYEQYF,TGTGCCAGCAGGGGAGGGGTGGGGAACTACGAGCAGTACTTC,TRBD2,TRBJ2-7,-,TRBV2,14
CARTDDSPLHF,TGTGCCAGAACTGACGACTCACCCCTCCACTTT,-,TRBJ1-6,-,TRBV2,11
CASSPDLALNYGYTF,TGTGCCAGCAGCCCGGACTTGGCTCTTAACTATGGCTACACCTTC,-,TRBJ1-2,few,TRBV7-9,15
CASTRAGSSYEQYF,TGTGCCAGCACACGGGCGGGGAGCTCCTACGAGCAGTACTTC,-,TRBJ2-7,-,TRBV28,14
CASSLKGRDGPYEQYF,TGTGCCAGCAGCTTAAAGGGCCGCGACGGCCCCTACGAGCAGTACTTC,-,TRBJ2-7,-,TRBV11-1,16
CASSLGIGGTDTQYF,TGTGCCAGCTCACTCGGAATAGGTGGTACAGATACGCAGTATTTT,-,TRBJ2-3,-,TRBV18,15
CASSRSGQGFYGYTF,TGTGCCAGCAGCCGTTCGGGACAGGGTTTCTATGGCTACACCTTC,TRBD1,TRBJ1-2,-,TRBV6-6,15
CASSYEVRGNYGYTF,TGTGCCAGCAGTTACGAGGTTCGGGGGAACTATGGCTACACCTTC,-,TRBJ1-2,-,TRBV6-5,15
CASSSWSRQEYGYTF,TGTGCCAGCAGCTCCTGGAGCCGACAGGAGTATGGCTACACCTTC,-,TRBJ1-2,-,TRBV5-8,15
CASSGAGHYEQYF,TGTGCCAGCAGCGGGGCCGGGCACTACGAGCAGTACTTC,-,TRBJ2-7,-,TRBV6-5,13
CASSFGAGETQYF,TGTGCCAGCAGCTTTGGGGCCGGAGAGACCCAGTACTTC,-,TRBJ2-5,once,TRBV7-3,13
CASSRAAGTGLKDTIYF,TGCGCCAGCAGCCGAGCCGCAGGGACAGGGCTGAAGGACACCATATATTTT,TRBD1,TRBJ1-3,-,TRBV4-1,17
CASSLADSYEAFF,TGTGCCAGCAGCTTAGCGGACAGCTATGAAGCTTTCTTT,-,TRBJ1-1,-,TRBV7-3,13
CASSPQAGTSGSSYNEQFF,TGTGCCAGCTCACCCCAGGCCGGGACTAGCGGGAGTTCCTACAATGAGCAGTTCTTC,TRBD2,TRBJ2-1,-,TRBV18,19
CASSLEPGRWGDTQYF,TGCGCCAGCAGCTTGGAGCCCGGACGCTGGGGAGATACGCAGTATTTT,-,TRBJ2-3,few,TRBV5-1,16
CASSDQPYPTTGGADTQYF,TGTGCCAGCAGTGATCAACCCTACCCCACGACAGGGGGGGCAGATACGCAGTATTTT,TRBD1,TRBJ2-3,-,TRBV6-4,19
CASSIDGGGDQPQHF,TGTGCCAGTAGTATAGATGGTGGGGGGGATCAGCCCCAGCATTTT,-,TRBJ1-5,-,TRBV19,15
CASSQADSAPYNEQFF,TGCGCCAGCAGCCAGGCGGACTCCGCCCCCTACAATGAGCAGTTCTTC,-,TRBJ2-1,-,TRBV4-1,16
CASSQVGVTEAFF,TGTGCCAGCAGCCAAGTGGGGGTTACTGAAGCTTTCTTT,-,TRBJ1-1,-,TRBV14,13
CASSLSGNQPQHF,TGTGCCAGCAGCTTAAGCGGCAATCAGCCCCAGCATTTT,-,TRBJ1-5,-,TRBV7-9,13
CASSLAGGVTDTQYF,TGTGCCAGCAGCCTAGCGGGAGGGGTGACAGATACGCAGTATTTT,TRBD2,TRBJ2-3,-,TRBV9,15
CASSPGRSNTEAFF,TGTGCCAGCAGCCCCGGGAGATCGAACACTGAAGCTTTCTTT,-,TRBJ1-1,-,TRBV2,14
CASSPTGGEANYGYTF,TGTGCCAGCAGCCCTACCGGGGGGGAAGCTAACTATGGCTACACCTTC,-,TRBJ1-2,few,TRBV9,16
CASISGTGYEQYF,TGTGCCAGCATCTCCGGGACAGGGTACGAGCAGTACTTC,TRBD1,TRBJ2-7,-,TRBV6-5,13
CASRPGTVGAQYF,TGTGCCAGCAGACCCGGGACAGTGGGGGCCCAGTACTTC,TRBD1,TRBJ2-5,-,TRBV28,13
CASSEHRTRSYNSPLHF,TGTGCCAGCAGTGAACACCGAACACGGAGCTATAATTCACCCCTCCACTTT,-,TRBJ1-6,-,TRBV6-1,17
CASSIQLSGGRMDTQYF,TGTGCCAGCTCAATCCAATTAAGCGGGGGCCGAATGGATACGCAGTATTTT,TRBD2,TRBJ2-3,-,TRBV18,17
CAWSLSGGNTIYF,TGTGCCTGGAGTTTATCAGGGGGAAACACCATATATTTT,-,TRBJ1-3,-,TRBV30,13
CASSDGREARETQYF,TGCGCCAGCAGTGATGGGCGGGAGGCTCGGGAGACCCAGTACTTC,TRBD2,TRBJ2-5,-,TRBV10-2,15
CASSYPNDGYEQYF,TGTGCCAGCAGTTATCCCAACGATGGCTACGAGCAGTACTTC,-,TRBJ2-7,-,TRBV6-6,14
CASRPNPTGLATNEQFF,TGTGCCAGCAGGCCTAATCCTACGGGACTAGCGACCAATGAGCAGTTCTTC,TRBD2,TRBJ2-1,-,TRBV7-8,17
CASSVEGVGYGYTF,TGTGCCAGCAGCGTAGAGGGGGTGGGCTATGGCTACACCTTC,-,TRBJ1-2,-,TRBV9,14
CASAGLAGEETQYF,TGCGCCAGCGCAGGACTAGCGGGAGAAGAGACCCAGTACTTC,TRBD2,TRBJ2-5,-,TRBV5-1,14
CASRYRGNEQFF,TGTGCCAGCAGATATAGGGGGAATGAGCAGTTCTTC,-,TRBJ2-1,-,TRBV28,12
CASSSQGTEAFF,TGTGCCAGCAGCTCCCAGGGGACTGAAGCTTTCTTT,-,TRBJ1-1,few,TRBV7-9,12
CASSQSGRGETQYF,TGTGCCAGCTCCCAGTCCGGGAGGGGAGAGACCCAGTACTTC,TRBD2,TRBJ2-5,-,TRBV7-3,14
CASSIQITGSNQPQHF,TGTGCCAGTAGTATCCAAATAACAGGGAGCAATCAGCCCCAGCATTTT,-,TRBJ1-5,-,TRBV19,16
CASSSGQLNFYEQYF,TGTGCCAGCAGTTCGGGACAGCTGAACTTCTACGAGCAGTACTTC,TRBD1,TRBJ2-7,-,TRBV2,15
CASTGRVYEQYF,TGTGCCAGTACAGGGAGGGTCTACGAGCAGTACTTC,-,TRBJ2-7,-,TRBV28,12
CASSYESAGEQYF,TGTGCCAGCAGTTACGAGTCGGCGGGAGAGCAGTACTTC,-,TRBJ2-7,-,TRBV6-5,13
CASSFGGGTYEQYF,TGCGCCAGCAGCTTCGGCGGTGGGACCTACGAGCAGTACTTC,-,TRBJ2-7,-,TRBV5-1,14
CASSPASSDRTVETQYF,TGTGCCAGCTCACCAGCTTCTAGTGACCGGACAGTAGAGACCCAGTACTTC,-,TRBJ2-5,-,TRBV18,17